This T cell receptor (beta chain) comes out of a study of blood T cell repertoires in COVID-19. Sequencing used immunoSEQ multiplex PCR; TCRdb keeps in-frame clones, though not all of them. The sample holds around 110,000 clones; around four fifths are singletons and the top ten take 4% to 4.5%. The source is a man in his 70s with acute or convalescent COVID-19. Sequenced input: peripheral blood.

The CDR3 bases are TGCAGCGTAGCTGGGACAGTCAATTCACCCCTCCACTTT. It yields the protein CSVAGTVNSPLHF. V usage is TRBV29-1 and J usage is TRBJ1-6, with 7 bases fitting TRBD1. The CDR3 consists of 13 residues. Germline values: CDR1 SQVTM, CDR2 ANQGSEA. The trim removed 6 bases at V and 7 bases at J, leaving 6 bases unmatched.